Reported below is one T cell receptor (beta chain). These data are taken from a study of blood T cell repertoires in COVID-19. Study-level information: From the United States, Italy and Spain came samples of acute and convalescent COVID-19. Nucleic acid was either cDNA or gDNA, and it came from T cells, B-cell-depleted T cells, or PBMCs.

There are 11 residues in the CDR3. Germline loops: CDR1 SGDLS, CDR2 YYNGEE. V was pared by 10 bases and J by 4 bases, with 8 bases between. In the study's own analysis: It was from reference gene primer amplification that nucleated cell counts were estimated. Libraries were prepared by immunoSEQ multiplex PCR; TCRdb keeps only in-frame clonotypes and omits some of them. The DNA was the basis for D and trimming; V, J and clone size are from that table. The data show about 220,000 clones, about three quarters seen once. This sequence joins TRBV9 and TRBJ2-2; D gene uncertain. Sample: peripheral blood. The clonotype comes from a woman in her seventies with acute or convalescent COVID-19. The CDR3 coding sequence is TGTGCCTCGAGGAGCACCGGGGAGCTGTTTTTT. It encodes CASRSTGELFF. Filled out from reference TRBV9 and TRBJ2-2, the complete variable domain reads DSGVTQTPKHLITATGQRVTLRCSPRSGDLSVYWYQQSLDQGLQFLIQYYNGEERAKGNILERFSAQQFPDLHSELNLSSLELGDSALYFCASRSTGELFFGEGSRLTVL.